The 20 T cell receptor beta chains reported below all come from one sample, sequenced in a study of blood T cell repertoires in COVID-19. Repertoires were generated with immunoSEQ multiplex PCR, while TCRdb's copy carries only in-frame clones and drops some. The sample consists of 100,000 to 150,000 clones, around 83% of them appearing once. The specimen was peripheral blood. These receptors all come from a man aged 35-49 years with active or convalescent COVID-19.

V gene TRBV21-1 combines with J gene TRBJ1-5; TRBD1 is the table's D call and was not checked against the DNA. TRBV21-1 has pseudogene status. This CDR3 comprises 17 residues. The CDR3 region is CASSKPPWQGKVQPQHF. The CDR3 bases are TGTGCCAGCAGCAAACCCCCTTGGCAGGGGAAAGTTCAGCCCCAGCATTTT.

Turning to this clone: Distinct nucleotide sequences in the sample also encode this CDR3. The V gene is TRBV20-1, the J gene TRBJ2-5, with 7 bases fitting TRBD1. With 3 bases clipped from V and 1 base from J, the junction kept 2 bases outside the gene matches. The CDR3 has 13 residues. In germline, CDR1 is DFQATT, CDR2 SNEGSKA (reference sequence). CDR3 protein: CSASRGPQETQYF. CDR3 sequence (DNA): TGCAGTGCTAGTAGGGGGCCCCAAGAGACCCAGTACTTC.

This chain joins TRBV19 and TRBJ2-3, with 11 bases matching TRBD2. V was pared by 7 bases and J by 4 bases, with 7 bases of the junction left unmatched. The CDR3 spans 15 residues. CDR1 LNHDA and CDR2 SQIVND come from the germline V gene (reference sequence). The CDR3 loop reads CASTTSGGPSDTQYF. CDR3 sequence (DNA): TGTGCCAGTACAACTAGCGGGGGCCCCTCAGATACGCAGTATTTT.

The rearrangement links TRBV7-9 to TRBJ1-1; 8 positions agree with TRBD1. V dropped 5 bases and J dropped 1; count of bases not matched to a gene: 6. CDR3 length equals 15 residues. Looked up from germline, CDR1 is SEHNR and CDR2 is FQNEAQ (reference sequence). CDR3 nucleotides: TGTGCCAGCAGCGTTACCGGGACAGGGAACACTGAAGCTTTCTTT. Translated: CASSVTGTGNTEAFF.

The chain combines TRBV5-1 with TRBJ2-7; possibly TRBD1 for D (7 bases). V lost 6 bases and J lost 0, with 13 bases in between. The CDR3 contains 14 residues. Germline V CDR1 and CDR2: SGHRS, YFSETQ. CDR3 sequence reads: CASKAGQSSYEQYF. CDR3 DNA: TGCGCCAGCAAGGCGGGACAGAGCTCCTACGAGCAGTACTTC. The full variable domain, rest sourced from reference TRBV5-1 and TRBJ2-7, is KAGVTQTPRYLIKTRGQQVTLSCSPISGHRSVSWYQQTPGQGLQFLFEYFSETQRNKGNFPGRFSGRQFSNSRSEMNVSTLELGDSALYLCASKAGQSSYEQYFGPGTRLTVT.

In nucleotides, the CDR3 is TGTGCCAGCAGTTCCTACGCCGCGGGCAGCCCCTACGAGCAGTACTTC. As protein: CASSSYAAGSPYEQYF. The J gene is TRBJ2-7, the V gene TRBV28, with D possibly TRBD2 on 5 matching bases. Germline V gene sequence: CDR1 MDHEN, CDR2 SYDVKM. V was trimmed by 4 bases and J by 2 bases, leaving 18 bases between them. CDR3 length: 16 residues.

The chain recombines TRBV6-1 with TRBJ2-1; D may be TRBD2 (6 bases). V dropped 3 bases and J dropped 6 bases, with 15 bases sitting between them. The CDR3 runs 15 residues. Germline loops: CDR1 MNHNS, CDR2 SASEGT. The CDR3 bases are TGTGCCAGCAGTGAGCCCCCCGGGACTTCCAATGAGCAGTTCTTC. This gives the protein CASSEPPGTSNEQFF.

This CDR3 reads CASSTRTSSPEQYF. CDR3 sequence (DNA): TGTGCCAGTAGTACCCGGACTAGTTCTCCCGAGCAGTACTTC. V gene TRBV19 combines with J gene TRBJ2-7; TRBD2 matches 7 bases. The CDR3 has 14 residues. Per germline, CDR1 LNHDA and CDR2 SQIVND (reference sequence). V gave up 4 bases and J gave up 6 bases; unmatched junction bases: 9.

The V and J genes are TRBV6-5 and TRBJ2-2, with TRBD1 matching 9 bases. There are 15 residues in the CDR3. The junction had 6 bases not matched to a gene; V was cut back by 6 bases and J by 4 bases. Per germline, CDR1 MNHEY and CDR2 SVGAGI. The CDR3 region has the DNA TGTGCCAGCAGAAGGACAGGGGAGGTCACCGGGGAGCTGTTTTTT. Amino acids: CASRRTGEVTGELFF.

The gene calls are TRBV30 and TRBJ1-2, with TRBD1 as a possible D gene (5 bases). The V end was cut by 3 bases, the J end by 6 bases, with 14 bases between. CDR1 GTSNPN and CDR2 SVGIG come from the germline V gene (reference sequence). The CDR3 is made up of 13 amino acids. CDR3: CAWSGGGRDGYTF. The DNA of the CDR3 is TGTGCCTGGAGCGGGGGGGGTCGGGATGGCTACACCTTC.

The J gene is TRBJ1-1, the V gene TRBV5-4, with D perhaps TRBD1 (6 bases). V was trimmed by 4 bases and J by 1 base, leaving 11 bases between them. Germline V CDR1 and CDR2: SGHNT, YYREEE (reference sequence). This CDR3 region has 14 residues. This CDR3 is CASSLQGTNTEAFF. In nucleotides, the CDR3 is TGTGCCAGCAGCCTACAGGGAACGAACACTGAAGCTTTCTTT.

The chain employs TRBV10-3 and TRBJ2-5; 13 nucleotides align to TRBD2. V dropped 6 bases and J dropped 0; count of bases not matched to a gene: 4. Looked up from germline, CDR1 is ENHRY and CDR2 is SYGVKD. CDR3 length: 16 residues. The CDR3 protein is CAIREGLAGDQETQYF. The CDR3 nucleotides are TGTGCCATCAGAGAAGGACTAGCGGGGGACCAAGAGACCCAGTACTTC.

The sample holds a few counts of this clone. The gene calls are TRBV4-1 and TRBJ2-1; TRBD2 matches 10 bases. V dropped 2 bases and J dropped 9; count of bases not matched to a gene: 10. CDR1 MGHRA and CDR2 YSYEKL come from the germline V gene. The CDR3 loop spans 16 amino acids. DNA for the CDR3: TGCGCCAGCAGCCAACTCCTAGCGGGGGCCGACGGTGAGCAGTTCTTC. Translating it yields CASSQLLAGADGEQFF.

CDR3 in amino acids: CASSPPSQAYEQYF. The CDR3 DNA is TGTGCCAGCTCACCACCGTCACAGGCCTACGAGCAGTACTTC. The rearrangement joins TRBV18 to TRBJ2-7; D is perhaps TRBD1 (5 bases). V lost 0 bases and J lost 2, with 8 bases in between. The germline CDR1 and CDR2 sequences are KGHSH and LQKENI. CDR3 length: 14 residues.

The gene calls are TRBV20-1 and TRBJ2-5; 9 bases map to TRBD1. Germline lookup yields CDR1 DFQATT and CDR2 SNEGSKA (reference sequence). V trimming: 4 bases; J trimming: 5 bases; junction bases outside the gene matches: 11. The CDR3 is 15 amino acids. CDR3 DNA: TGCAGTGCTACTGAGGACAGGGGACCCTGGGAGACCCAGTACTTC. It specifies CSATEDRGPWETQYF.

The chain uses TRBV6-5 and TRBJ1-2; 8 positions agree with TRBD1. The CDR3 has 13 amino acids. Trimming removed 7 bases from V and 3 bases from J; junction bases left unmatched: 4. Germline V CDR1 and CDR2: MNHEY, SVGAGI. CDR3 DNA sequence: TGTGCCAGCACAGACAGGGGAGACTATGGCTACACCTTC. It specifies CASTDRGDYGYTF.

Written as DNA, the CDR3 is TGTGCCAGCAGCCGAACAACGGAGGGGAGAGCTTTCTTT. Translating it yields CASSRTTEGRAFF. The chain joins TRBV11-2 to TRBJ1-1; tentatively, D is TRBD1 (5 bases). V lost 5 bases to trimming and J lost 10 bases, with 17 bases between them. Germline CDR1 SGHAT, CDR2 FQNNGV. This CDR3 comprises 13 residues. Full variable domain (rest looked up from reference TRBV11-2 and TRBJ1-1): EAGVAQSPRYKIIEKRQSVAFWCNPISGHATLYWYQQILGQGPKLLIQFQNNGVVDDSQLPKDRFSAERLKGVDSTLKIQPAKLEDSAVYLCASSRTTEGRAFFGQGTRLTVV.

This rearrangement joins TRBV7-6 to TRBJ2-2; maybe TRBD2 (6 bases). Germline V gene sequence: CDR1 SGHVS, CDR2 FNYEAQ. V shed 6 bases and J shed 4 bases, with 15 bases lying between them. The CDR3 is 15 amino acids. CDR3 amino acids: CASSSGLASTGELFF. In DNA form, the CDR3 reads TGTGCCAGCAGTTCGGGACTGGCGAGCACCGGGGAGCTGTTTTTT. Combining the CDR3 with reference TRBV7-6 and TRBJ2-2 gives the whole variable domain GAGVSQSPRYKVTKRGQDVALRCDPISGHVSLYWYRQALGQGPEFLTYFNYEAQQDKSGLPNDRFSAERPEGSISTLTIQRTEQRDSAMYRCASSSGLASTGELFFGEGSRLTVL.

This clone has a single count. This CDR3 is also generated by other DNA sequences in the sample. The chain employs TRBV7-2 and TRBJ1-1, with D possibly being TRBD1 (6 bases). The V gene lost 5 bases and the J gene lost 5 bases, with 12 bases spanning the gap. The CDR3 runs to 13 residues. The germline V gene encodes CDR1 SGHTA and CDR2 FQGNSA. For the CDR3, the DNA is TGTGCCAGCAGCCCACAGGGAAATACTGAAGCTTTCTTT. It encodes CASSPQGNTEAFF.

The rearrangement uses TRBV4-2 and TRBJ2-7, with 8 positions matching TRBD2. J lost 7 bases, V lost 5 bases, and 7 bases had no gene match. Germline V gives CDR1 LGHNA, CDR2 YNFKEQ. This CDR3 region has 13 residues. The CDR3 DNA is TGTGCCAGCAGCTTGAGGACTAGCCGTGAGCAGTACTTC. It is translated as CASSLRTSREQYF.